This section outlines one T cell receptor beta chain sequence together with its context. The sample holds a few counts of this clonotype. Which antigen it targets is not known. Nothing much larger sits one base from this clone, and base qualities are not available. Receptors were amplified or captured by 5' RACE. Instrument used: Illumina HiSeq 2000. A universal primer binding site was added through template switching, and the final cDNA carried a unique molecular identifier so that TCR cDNA molecules could be counted accurately. First-strand cDNA for TCR alpha and beta chains was synthesized from specific primers in the conserved constant-segment region. To control for contamination, every cDNA library was double barcoded, receiving both a SMART-Mk sample barcode and Illumina barcodes. Two successive PCR steps introduced TruSeq adapter sequences along with Illumina sample barcodes. The TCR alpha and beta cDNA libraries were sequenced on the Illumina HiSeq platform using custom primers. Under the source paper's analysis protocol: MiGEC processed the raw reads to extract unique molecular identifiers, while MiXCR was used to determine the CDR3 positions. Recombination models were inferred per individual with the repgenHMM and IGoR tools using an EM algorithm. The analysis of shared clonotypes was done with the tcR package in R, with sharing normalized by the product of cloneset sizes. Out-of-frame nonproductive sequences were analyzed to study raw recombination free of thymic and clonal selection effects. Clones were called with MiXCR by TCRdb after fastp trimmed the public reads at Q25, and only in-frame beta chains were retained. Each entry merges the rows of one CDR3 protein and shows their most common DNA and genes. TCRdb's processing, not the authors', yielded these V and J calls. This sample gives 300,000 to 400,000 distinct CDR3 sequences in total; 9% to 15% of them show up just once. The ten biggest clones cover 7.2% of the sample.

This specimen comes from a study of identical twins (dated by TCRdb to about 2016). About the study as a whole: To test whether fetal clonotypes persist, the study used deep sequencing on TCR alpha and beta repertoires from monozygotic twins, unrelated adults of various ages, and cord blood. Replicate twin experiments were performed at different times using different library preparation protocols to rule out contamination.

The cysteine opens and the phenylalanine closes a CDR3 of 13 amino acids. The entry retains the CDR3 DNA only, 39 bases that are in frame from base 1. The V end loses 2 bases and the J end loses 7 bases, and a stretch of 10 bases separates them. Taken from the germline V gene (reference sequence), the CDR1 and CDR2 loops are MNHEY and SMNVEV. On the study overall, not on this receptor specifically: Zero-insertion analyses could be partly confounded by invariant T cells such as MAIT and iNKT, though diverse VJ usage argued against such confounding for most clonotypes. Conclusions relied on cross-sectional statistical analysis, since the same donors could not be followed over many years. In monozygotic twins, recombination models systematically underestimated out-of-frame TCR alpha sharing, but the models matched the sharing seen between unrelated individuals. Excess twin sharing in beta out-of-frame sequences was weaker because fewer shared sequences lowered the signal-to-noise ratio. Abundant cord blood beta clonotypes had fewer insertions, young adult naive repertoires showed a similar but weaker trend, and memory repertoires showed no such trend. Out-of-frame TCR alpha sequences shared between twins showed an excess of low generation-probability sequences compared with coincidental sharing between unrelated individuals.

Every donor was a healthy Caucasian. The twin cohort consisted of three pairs of female monozygotic twins, all aged roughly 18 to 30 years. Positive isolation kits from Invitrogen were used to isolate the CD4+ and CD8+ T cell populations. Separately, the same data were catalogued under a study of yellow fever vaccine responses in identical twins. The second source states: The authors reported that the T cell response to vaccination in identical twins appeared partly convergent and partly personalized. In the study, vaccine-responding T cell clones were precisely tracked in identical twins.

The rearranged segments are TRBV27 and TRBJ2-3; no D gene call is confident. Material: CD8+ T cells sorted from blood. This TCR derives from a woman aged 18-29 years in good health. The sequence in DNA is TGTGCCAGCAGTTTAGGGCAGGAGTATACGCAGTATTTT. This encodes CASSLGQEYTQYF.